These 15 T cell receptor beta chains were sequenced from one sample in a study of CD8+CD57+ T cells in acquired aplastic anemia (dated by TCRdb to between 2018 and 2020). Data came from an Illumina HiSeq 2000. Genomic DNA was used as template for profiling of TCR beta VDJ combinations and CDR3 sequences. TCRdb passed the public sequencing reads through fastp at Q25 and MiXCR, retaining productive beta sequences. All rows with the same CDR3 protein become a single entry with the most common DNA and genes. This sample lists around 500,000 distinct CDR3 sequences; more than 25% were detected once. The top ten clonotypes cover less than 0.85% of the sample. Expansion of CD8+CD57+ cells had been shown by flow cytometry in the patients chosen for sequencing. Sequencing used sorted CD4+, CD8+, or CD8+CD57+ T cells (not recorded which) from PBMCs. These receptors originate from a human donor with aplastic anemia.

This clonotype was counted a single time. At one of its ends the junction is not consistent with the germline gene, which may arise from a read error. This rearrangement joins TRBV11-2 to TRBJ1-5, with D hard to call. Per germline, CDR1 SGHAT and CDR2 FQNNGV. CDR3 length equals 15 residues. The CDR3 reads CAGSLGAVSNQPQHF. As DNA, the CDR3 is TGTGCCGGCAGCTTAGGTGCAGTCAGCAATCAGCCCCAGCATTTT. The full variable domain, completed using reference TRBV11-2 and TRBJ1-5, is EAGVAQSPRYKIIEKRQSVAFWCNPISGHATLYWYQQILGQGPKLLIQFQNNGVVDDSQLPKDRFSAERLKGVDSTLKIQPAKLEDSAVYLCAGSLGAVSNQPQHFGDGTRLSIL.

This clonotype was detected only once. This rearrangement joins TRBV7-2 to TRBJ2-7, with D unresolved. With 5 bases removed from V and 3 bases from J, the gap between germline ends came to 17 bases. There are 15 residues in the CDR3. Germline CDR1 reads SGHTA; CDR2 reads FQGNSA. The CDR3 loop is CASSRAALPVYEQYF. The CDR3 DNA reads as TGTGCCAGCAGCAGGGCCGCTTTACCAGTCTACGAGCAGTACTTC.

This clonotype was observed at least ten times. The CDR3 DNA follows: TGCGCCAGCAGCTTGAGCAGGGTAAACTACGAGCAGTACTTC. It yields the protein CASSLSRVNYEQYF. The rearrangement joins TRBV5-1 to TRBJ2-7; a weak D match, TRBD1 (5 bases). The V gene lost 1 base and the J gene lost 3 bases, with 11 bases spanning the gap. Germline loops: CDR1 SGHRS, CDR2 YFSETQ. The CDR3 is 14 amino acids.

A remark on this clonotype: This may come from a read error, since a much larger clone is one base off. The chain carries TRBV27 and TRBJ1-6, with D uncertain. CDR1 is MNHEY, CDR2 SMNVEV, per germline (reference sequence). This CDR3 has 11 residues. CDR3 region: CAGSKTAPLHF. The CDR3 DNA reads TGTGCCGGCAGCAAAACAGCACCCCTCCACTTT.

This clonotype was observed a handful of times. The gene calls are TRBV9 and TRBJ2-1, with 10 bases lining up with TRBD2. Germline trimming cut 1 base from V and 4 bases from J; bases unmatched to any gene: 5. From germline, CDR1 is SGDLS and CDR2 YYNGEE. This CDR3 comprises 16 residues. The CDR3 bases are TGTGCCAGCAGCGTAACTCTAGCGGGAGTTTACAATGAGCAGTTCTTC. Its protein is CASSVTLAGVYNEQFF.

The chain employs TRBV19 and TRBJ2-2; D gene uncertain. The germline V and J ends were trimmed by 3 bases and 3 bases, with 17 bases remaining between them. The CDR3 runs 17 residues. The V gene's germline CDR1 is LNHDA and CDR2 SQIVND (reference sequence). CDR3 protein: CASSMDIMTKYTGELFF. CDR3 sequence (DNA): TGTGCCAGTAGTATGGATATTATGACGAAATACACCGGGGAGCTGTTTTTT.

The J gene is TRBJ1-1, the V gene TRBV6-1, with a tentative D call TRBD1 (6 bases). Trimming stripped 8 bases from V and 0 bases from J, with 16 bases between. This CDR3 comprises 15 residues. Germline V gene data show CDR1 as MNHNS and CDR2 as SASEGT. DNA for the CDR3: TGTGCCAGCGCCACAAAACAGGGTTTGAACACTGAAGCTTTCTTT. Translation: CASATKQGLNTEAFF.

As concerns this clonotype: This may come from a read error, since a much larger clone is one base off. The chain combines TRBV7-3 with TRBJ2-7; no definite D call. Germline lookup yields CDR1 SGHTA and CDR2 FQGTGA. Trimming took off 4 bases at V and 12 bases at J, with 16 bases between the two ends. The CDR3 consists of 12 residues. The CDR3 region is CASSSQRAKLYF. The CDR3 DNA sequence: TGTGCCAGCAGCTCACAGCGAGCGAAATTGTACTTC.

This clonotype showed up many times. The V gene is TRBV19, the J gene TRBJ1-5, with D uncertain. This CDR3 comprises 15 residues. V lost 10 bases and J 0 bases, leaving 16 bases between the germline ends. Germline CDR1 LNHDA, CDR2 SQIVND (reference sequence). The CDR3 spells CATSSSLYSNQPQHF. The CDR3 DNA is TGTGCCACCTCTTCGTCTCTATATAGCAATCAGCCCCAGCATTTT.

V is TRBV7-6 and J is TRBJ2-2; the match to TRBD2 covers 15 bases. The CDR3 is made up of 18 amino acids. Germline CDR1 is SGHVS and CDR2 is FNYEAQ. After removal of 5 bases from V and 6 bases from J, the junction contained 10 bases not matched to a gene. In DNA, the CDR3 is TGTGCCAGCAGCGATTGGACTAGCGGGAGGGCCATCCCCGGGGAGCTGTTTTTT. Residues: CASSDWTSGRAIPGELFF.

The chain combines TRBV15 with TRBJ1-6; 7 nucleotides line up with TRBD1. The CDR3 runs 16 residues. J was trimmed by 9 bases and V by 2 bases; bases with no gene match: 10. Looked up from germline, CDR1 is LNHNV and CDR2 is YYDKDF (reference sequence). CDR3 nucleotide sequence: TGTGCCACCAGCAGACCCGGGGACAGCCACCTTTCACCCCTCCACTTT. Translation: CATSRPGDSHLSPLHF.

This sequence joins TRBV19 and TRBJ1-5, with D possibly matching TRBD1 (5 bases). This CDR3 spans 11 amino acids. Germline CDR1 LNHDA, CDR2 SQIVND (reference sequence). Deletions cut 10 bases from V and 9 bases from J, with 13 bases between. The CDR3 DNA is TGTGCCACCAAGGAGGGACCGCCCCAGCATTTT. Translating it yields CATKEGPPQHF.

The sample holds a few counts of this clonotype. CDR3 amino acids: CAWRTGGSGNTIYF. CDR3 nucleotide sequence: TGTGCCTGGAGGACAGGGGGCTCTGGAAACACCATATATTTT. The chain recombines TRBV30 with TRBJ1-3, with 9 bases matching TRBD1. V gave up 3 bases and J gave up 0 bases; unmatched junction bases: 0. The CDR3 is 14 amino acids. Looked up from germline, CDR1 is GTSNPN and CDR2 is SVGIG (reference sequence).

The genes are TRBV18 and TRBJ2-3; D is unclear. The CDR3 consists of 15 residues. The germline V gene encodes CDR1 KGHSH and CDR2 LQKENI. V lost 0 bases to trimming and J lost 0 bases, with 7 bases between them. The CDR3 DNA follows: TGTGCCAGCTCACCACCCTCTACTAGCACAGATACGCAGTATTTT. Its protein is CASSPPSTSTDTQYF.

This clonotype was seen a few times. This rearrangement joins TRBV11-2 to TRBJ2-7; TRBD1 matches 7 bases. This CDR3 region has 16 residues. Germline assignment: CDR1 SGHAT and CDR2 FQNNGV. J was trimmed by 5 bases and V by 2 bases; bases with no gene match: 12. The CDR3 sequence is CASSLFRQGDTHEQYF. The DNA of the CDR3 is TGTGCCAGCAGCTTATTCAGACAGGGCGATACCCACGAGCAGTACTTC.